One sample yielded the 21 T cell receptor beta chains listed below, sequenced in a study of beta chain features in type 1 diabetes. Every isolated RNA sample was fully reverse transcribed, so sequencing captured expressed TCRB transcripts. TCRdb's table, derived via immunoSEQ multiplex PCR, lists solely in-frame clones and lacks some. The sample shows approximately 400,000 clones, about 15% of them seen only once. The sample comprised naive CD4+ T cells from blood. The receptors stem from a woman under 30 in good health.

This clone turned up a few times. The genes are TRBV29-1 and TRBJ2-1; no definite D call. The germline V gene has CDR1 SQVTM and CDR2 ANQGSEA. The CDR3 extends over 16 amino acids. The ends were cut back, 2 bases at V and 5 bases at J, with 19 bases in the middle. The CDR3 coding sequence is TGCAGCGTTGAATTTGTGATTCTGGCGGCAAACAATGAGCAGTTCTTC. Its protein is CSVEFVILAANNEQFF.

This clone was observed a handful of times. J is TRBJ1-5 and V is TRBV19, with D possibly being TRBD1 (5 bases). CDR1 and CDR2 (germline): LNHDA, SQIVND (reference sequence). The CDR3 has 14 residues. V lost 5 bases and J 4 bases, leaving 12 bases between the germline ends. The CDR3 DNA sequence: TGTGCCAGTAGTCATGGGGCAGCGAATCAGCCCCAGCATTTT. Translation gives CASSHGAANQPQHF.

The V call is TRBV19, the J call TRBJ2-7; 11 positions agree with TRBD2. The CDR3 sequence is 15 residues long. V dropped 6 bases and J dropped 6; count of bases not matched to a gene: 10. The germline V gene encodes CDR1 LNHDA and CDR2 SQIVND (reference sequence). CDR3 nucleotides: TGTGCCAGTAGGAGCCAACTAGCGGGAGTATCCGAGCAGTACTTC. It is translated as CASRSQLAGVSEQYF.

This clone was counted between two and nine times. This sequence joins TRBV27 and TRBJ2-5; D possibly corresponds to TRBD1 (5 bases). The CDR3 is made up of 14 amino acids. Germline CDR1 is MNHEY and CDR2 is SMNVEV (reference sequence). V was trimmed by 3 bases and J by 5 bases, leaving 13 bases between them. In DNA form, the CDR3 reads TGTGCCAGCAGTTTGGGGCGCGGCTGGGAGACCCAGTACTTC. Translated: CASSLGRGWETQYF.

This clone was seen a handful of times. The V and J genes are TRBV18 and TRBJ2-3; 13 bases align to TRBD2. V shed 1 base and J 2 bases; nucleotides not matched to a gene: 15. This CDR3 comprises 21 residues. Germline values: CDR1 KGHSH, CDR2 LQKENI. CDR3 DNA sequence: TGTGCCAGCTCACCACGGAGGCTGGGGACTAGCGGGATTTTTAACACAGATACGCAGTATTTT. This sequence encodes CASSPRRLGTSGIFNTDTQYF.

The genes are TRBV29-1 and TRBJ1-1; D may be TRBD1 (6 bases). Germline V CDR1 and CDR2: SQVTM, ANQGSEA. Trimming stripped 3 bases from V and 12 bases from J, with 14 bases between. There are 11 residues in the CDR3. The CDR3 here is CSVDWDKGPFF. The CDR3 DNA reads TGCAGCGTTGACTGGGACAAGGGACCTTTCTTT.

This clone was seen a few times. The rearrangement links TRBV7-2 to TRBJ2-4; 7 nucleotides align to TRBD2. Germline lookup yields CDR1 SGHTA and CDR2 FQGNSA. The trim removed 2 bases at V and 12 bases at J, leaving 10 bases unmatched. CDR3 size: 14 residues. The CDR3 DNA follows: TGTGCCAGCAGCTTATTTCAGACGGGGAGGGATCAGTACTTC. This gives the protein CASSLFQTGRDQYF.

J is TRBJ1-2 and V is TRBV7-2, with D possibly being TRBD1 (5 bases). V lost 4 bases, J lost 5 bases, and 23 bases lay in between. The germline CDR1 and CDR2 sequences are SGHTA and FQGNSA. This CDR3 spans 17 amino acids. The DNA of the CDR3 is TGTGCCAGCAGCTACCCTGGGGGGACTAGACCCCCTTATGGCTACACCTTC. This gives the protein CASSYPGGTRPPYGYTF.

This clone turned up a few times. The chain combines TRBV28 with TRBJ2-1; the match to TRBD1 covers 11 bases. The J segment lost 9 bases and the V segment lost 4 bases, leaving 8 bases of the junction unmatched. Per the germline V gene, CDR1 is MDHEN and CDR2 is SYDVKM. The CDR3 runs 15 residues. Here the CDR3 reads CASSSWGQGELEQFF. The CDR3 coding sequence is TGTGCCAGCAGTTCATGGGGACAGGGGGAACTTGAGCAGTTCTTC.

This sequence joins TRBV7-9 and TRBJ2-7; TRBD2 agrees at 14 bases. Germline V lookup: CDR1 SEHNR, CDR2 FQNEAQ (reference sequence). Germline trimming cut 4 bases from V and 0 bases from J; bases unmatched to any gene: 2. The length of the CDR3 is 16 residues. The CDR3: CASSSGTSGSSYEQYF. The CDR3 nucleotides are TGTGCCAGCAGCTCGGGGACTAGCGGGAGCTCCTACGAGCAGTACTTC.

This clone was counted a few times. This sequence joins TRBV4-1 and TRBJ2-7, with TRBD2 matching 10 bases. The germline V gene encodes CDR1 MGHRA and CDR2 YSYEKL. The ends lost 0 bases at V and 3 bases at J; junction bases unmatched: 8. The CDR3 consists of 17 residues. The CDR3 region is CASSQDTPGLAVYEQYF. In DNA form, the CDR3 reads TGCGCCAGCAGCCAAGACACCCCCGGACTAGCGGTCTACGAGCAGTACTTC.

This clone was detected a few times. The chain is built from TRBV7-9 and TRBJ2-7; the match to TRBD2 covers 12 bases. The CDR3 contains 16 residues. V lost 4 bases to trimming and J lost 4 bases; unmatched junction nucleotides: 8. Germline V lookup: CDR1 SEHNR, CDR2 FQNEAQ (reference sequence). CDR3 in amino acids: CASSSLPGLAGYEQYF. CDR3 sequence (DNA): TGTGCCAGCAGCTCCCTCCCGGGACTAGCGGGTTACGAGCAGTACTTC.

In this sample, this clone turned up a few times. This rearrangement joins TRBV29-1 to TRBJ2-3; 12 nucleotides align to TRBD2. The CDR3 length is 15 residues. Losses at the gene ends were 8 bases for V and 0 bases for J; bases not matched to a gene: 6. In germline, CDR1 is SQVTM, CDR2 ANQGSEA. Here the CDR3 DNA reads TGCAGCTCGAGGGGGACTAGCGGGAGCACAGATACGCAGTATTTT. It translates to CSSRGTSGSTDTQYF.

This clone was observed a handful of times. The CDR3 loop reads CASSRSWTSAYNEQFF. The DNA of the CDR3 is TGTGCCAGCAGTCGTAGCTGGACTAGTGCCTACAATGAGCAGTTCTTC. The chain combines TRBV4-2 with TRBJ2-1; TRBD2 matches at 7 bases. V was pared by 6 bases and J by 2 bases, with 10 bases of the junction left unmatched. From germline, CDR1 is LGHNA and CDR2 YNFKEQ. The CDR3 sequence is 16 residues long.

This clone has more than one count but fewer than ten. The rearrangement links TRBV5-1 to TRBJ2-7; 14 positions match TRBD2. Per germline, CDR1 SGHRS and CDR2 YFSETQ. Germline trimming cut 4 bases from V and 5 bases from J; bases unmatched to any gene: 5. CDR3 length equals 15 residues. CDR3 loop: CASSAGLAGGDEQYF. The CDR3 DNA reads as TGCGCCAGCAGCGCCGGACTAGCGGGAGGCGACGAGCAGTACTTC.

This clone was detected only a few times. This chain connects TRBV28 to TRBJ1-4, with a weak D call TRBD1 (5 bases). CDR3 length: 13 amino acids. Germline CDR1 and CDR2: MDHEN and SYDVKM. The ends were cut back, 10 bases at V and 8 bases at J, with 17 bases in the middle. CDR3 nucleotides: TGTGCCACAGGGCCGGGGAGGGGAGAAAAACTGTTTTTT. It is translated as CATGPGRGEKLFF.

The sample holds a few counts of this clone. The chain employs TRBV4-1 and TRBJ1-3; D is uncertain. CDR3 length: 14 residues. Trimming left V 1 base short and J 2 bases short, with 6 bases between. CDR1 MGHRA and CDR2 YSYEKL come from the germline V gene. As DNA, the CDR3 is TGCGCCAGCAGCCAAGCCGGGACTGGAAACACCATATATTTT. Translated: CASSQAGTGNTIYF.

CDR3 coding DNA: TGTGCCAGCATGACTAGCGGGGGGGAGGCCGAGACCCAGTACTTC. It yields the protein CASMTSGGEAETQYF. The V call is TRBV7-2, the J call TRBJ2-5; 14 nucleotides align to TRBD2. Looked up from germline, CDR1 is SGHTA and CDR2 is FQGNSA. This CDR3 spans 15 amino acids. The V and J ends lost 7 bases and 5 bases, in that order; junction bases with no gene match: 6.

This clone was counted a few times. The chain uses TRBV28 and TRBJ1-2; TRBD1 agrees at 8 bases. The V and J ends lost 3 bases and 2 bases, in that order; junction bases with no gene match: 5. CDR1 is MDHEN and CDR2 is SYDVKM in the germline V gene. The CDR3 runs to 15 residues. CDR3 nucleotides: TGTGCCAGCAGTTTCGCGGACAGGGAGAACTATGGCTACACCTTC. It encodes CASSFADRENYGYTF.

This clone was detected only a few times. The chain joins TRBV7-3 to TRBJ2-1; TRBD2 agrees at 14 bases. The germline V gene has CDR1 SGHTA and CDR2 FQGTGA. V shed 3 bases, J shed 7 bases, and the junction held 2 bases outside the gene matches. This CDR3 contains 15 residues. The CDR3 loop is CASSFRLAGGNEQFF. The CDR3 region has the DNA TGTGCCAGCAGCTTTCGACTAGCGGGAGGGAATGAGCAGTTCTTC.

The chain links TRBV28 to TRBJ1-5, with TRBD1 as a possible D gene (5 bases). Per the germline V gene, CDR1 is MDHEN and CDR2 is SYDVKM. Trimming cost V 4 bases and J 5 bases, with 18 bases left between them. This CDR3 has 16 amino acids. The CDR3 bases are TGTGCCAGCAGTTCCCCCTCTTGGGGCCAAGATCAGCCCCAGCATTTT. Translating it yields CASSSPSWGQDQPQHF. Full variable domain (missing parts from reference TRBV28 and TRBJ1-5): DVKVTQSSRYLVKRTGEKVFLECVQDMDHENMFWYRQDPGLGLRLIYFSYDVKMKEKGDIPEGYSVSREKKERFSLILESASTNQTSMYLCASSSPSWGQDQPQHFGDGTRLSIL.